Following are 32 T cell receptor beta chains from one sample sequenced in a study of T cell repertoires in cytomegalovirus infection. Antigens for these TCRs are unknown. Using its own MiXCR run on the reads, TCRdb lists one record per CDR3 protein. The sample yields about 340,000 distinct CDR3 sequences, 25% to 30% seen once. The specimen comprised cultured PBMCs, sampled from culture after CMV antigen stimulation. These receptors were obtained from a human donor in good health (CMV status not recorded). Some clones in this sample may be carry-over from other donors' samples.

The chain is built from TRBV20-1 and TRBJ2-7, with 9 bases aligning to TRBD2. The CDR3 sequence is 14 residues long. Germline CDR1 and CDR2: DFQATT and SNEGSKA (reference sequence). Germline trimming cut 6 bases from V and 2 bases from J; bases unmatched to any gene: 8. CDR3 amino acids: CSAPGLATPYEQYF. The CDR3 DNA reads as TGCAGTGCCCCTGGACTAGCGACACCCTACGAGCAGTACTTC.

The rearrangement links TRBV7-6 to TRBJ1-4; 9 bases fit TRBD1. The CDR3 length is 16 residues. Trimming cost V 4 bases and J 4 bases; bases outside gene matches: 7. Germline values: CDR1 SGHVS, CDR2 FNYEAQ. CDR3 sequence (DNA): TGTGCCAGCAGCTCTAGCAGGACAGGGGTTAATGAAAAACTGTTTTTT. This encodes CASSSSRTGVNEKLFF. The full variable domain, in which reference TRBV7-6 and TRBJ1-4 provide the parts outside the CDR3, is GAGVSQSPRYKVTKRGQDVALRCDPISGHVSLYWYRQALGQGPEFLTYFNYEAQQDKSGLPNDRFSAERPEGSISTLTIQRTEQRDSAMYRCASSSSRTGVNEKLFFGSGTQLSVL.

The gene calls are TRBV5-1 and TRBJ2-7; D is possibly TRBD2 (5 bases). The V and J ends lost 3 bases and 5 bases respectively, with 6 bases between them. The CDR3 has 11 amino acids. Looked up from germline, CDR1 is SGHRS and CDR2 is YFSETQ. CDR3 region: CASSSGDEQYF. The CDR3 DNA follows: TGCGCCAGCAGCTCCGGGGACGAGCAGTACTTC.

The rearrangement links TRBV6-5 to TRBJ1-1, with 8 bases fitting TRBD1. The CDR3 is made up of 13 amino acids. CDR1 and CDR2 from the germline V gene are MNHEY and SVGAGI. The V gene end was trimmed by 5 bases and the J gene end by 3 bases; junction bases not matched to a gene: 2. DNA for the CDR3: TGTGCCAGCAGTCGGACAGGGTACACTGAAGCTTTCTTT. It codes for CASSRTGYTEAFF.

The chain combines TRBV28 with TRBJ2-5; 14 bases match TRBD2. The junction had 10 bases not matched to a gene; V was cut back by 6 bases and J by 4 bases. The CDR3 totals 17 residues. The germline V gene encodes CDR1 MDHEN and CDR2 SYDVKM. CDR3 protein: CASSSPGLAGARETQYF. The DNA of the CDR3 is TGTGCCAGCAGCTCCCCGGGACTAGCGGGGGCCAGAGAGACCCAGTACTTC.

The table lists this clonotype with a few counts. The J gene is TRBJ1-2, the V gene TRBV7-2; a weak D match, TRBD1 (5 bases). The V gene lost 5 bases and the J gene lost 4 bases, with 11 bases spanning the gap. The germline CDR1 and CDR2 sequences are SGHTA and FQGNSA. The CDR3 length is 13 residues. The CDR3 DNA sequence: TGTGCCAGCAGCCTAACAGGACTCTATGGCTACACCTTC. Protein product: CASSLTGLYGYTF.

In this sample, this clonotype turned up a few times. This rearrangement joins TRBV28 to TRBJ2-7, with 8 bases that match TRBD1. The CDR3 is 13 residues long. The ends lost 7 bases at V and 4 bases at J; junction bases unmatched: 6. Looked up from germline, CDR1 is MDHEN and CDR2 is SYDVKM. In nucleotides, the CDR3 is TGTGCCAGCACTGGACAGGGCTTGTACGAGCAGTACTTC. Protein product: CASTGQGLYEQYF. Full variable domain (missing parts from reference TRBV28 and TRBJ2-7): DVKVTQSSRYLVKRTGEKVFLECVQDMDHENMFWYRQDPGLGLRLIYFSYDVKMKEKGDIPEGYSVSREKKERFSLILESASTNQTSMYLCASTGQGLYEQYFGPGTRLTVT.

This clonotype was seen a handful of times. The V call is TRBV7-9, the J call TRBJ1-1; 10 bases agree with TRBD1. Germline values: CDR1 SEHNR, CDR2 FQNEAQ (reference sequence). This CDR3 has 13 amino acids. With V trimmed by 6 bases and J by 4 bases, 2 bases remained unmatched. The CDR3 bases are TGTGCCAGCAGGAGACAGGGGGCCACTGAAGCTTTCTTT. It yields the protein CASRRQGATEAFF.

The chain carries TRBV28 and TRBJ2-1, with TRBD2 matching over 9 bases. The length of the CDR3 is 16 residues. J lost 6 bases, V lost 3 bases, and 9 bases had no gene match. CDR1 is MDHEN and CDR2 is SYDVKM in the germline V gene. The chain's CDR3 is CASSFPPGLASNEQFF. CDR3 nucleotides: TGTGCCAGCAGTTTCCCCCCGGGACTAGCAAGCAATGAGCAGTTCTTC.

This clonotype has only a few counts. The chain is built from TRBV4-2 and TRBJ1-6; perhaps TRBD1 as D (5 bases). Germline values: CDR1 LGHNA, CDR2 YNFKEQ. The CDR3 runs to 15 residues. V shed 0 bases and J shed 8 bases, with 11 bases lying between them. The CDR3 sequence is CASSQEPAGHSPLHF. CDR3 DNA sequence: TGTGCCAGCAGCCAAGAACCCGCGGGGCATTCACCCCTCCACTTT.

The CDR3 region is CASSRGQGSLSGNTIYF. The DNA for the CDR3 is TGTGCCAGCAGCAGGGGGCAAGGATCCCTCTCTGGAAACACCATATATTTT. The chain employs TRBV19 and TRBJ1-3; 8 bases fit TRBD1. V gave up 9 bases and J gave up 0 bases; unmatched junction bases: 13. Germline CDR1 is LNHDA and CDR2 is SQIVND (reference sequence). The length of the CDR3 is 17 residues.

This clonotype was seen many times. This chain connects TRBV6-1 to TRBJ1-1; D ambiguous. The V end was cut by 5 bases, the J end by 0 bases, with 13 bases between. CDR1 MNHNS and CDR2 SASEGT come from the germline V gene. There are 15 residues in the CDR3. CDR3 in amino acids: CASSPGRILNTEAFF. The CDR3 DNA follows: TGTGCCAGCAGTCCCGGACGGATCCTGAACACTGAAGCTTTCTTT.

The chain uses TRBV7-2 and TRBJ2-3; TRBD2 aligns across 13 bases. The CDR3 totals 16 residues. Germline loops: CDR1 SGHTA, CDR2 FQGNSA. Trimming cost V 2 bases and J 6 bases; bases outside gene matches: 5. The CDR3 bases are TGTGCCAGCAGCTTATGGTCGGGACTAGCGGGGGATACGCAGTATTTT. Amino acid sequence: CASSLWSGLAGDTQYF.

The genes are TRBV7-2 and TRBJ2-2; maybe TRBD1 (6 bases). This CDR3 spans 15 amino acids. The germline V and J ends were trimmed by 6 bases and 0 bases, with 11 bases remaining between them. Germline V gene sequence: CDR1 SGHTA, CDR2 FQGNSA. The CDR3 DNA sequence: TGTGCCAGCAGGTCAGGGGTCTCGAACACCGGGGAGCTGTTTTTT. Its protein is CASRSGVSNTGELFF.

The CDR3 region is CSVQDSYRDQETQYF. The CDR3 DNA reads TGCAGTGTTCAGGACAGCTATAGGGACCAAGAGACCCAGTACTTC. The V gene is TRBV20-1, the J gene TRBJ2-5, with TRBD1 as a possible D gene (6 bases). CDR1 is DFQATT, CDR2 SNEGSKA, per germline (reference sequence). This CDR3 is built from 15 residues. The germline V and J ends were trimmed by 7 bases and 0 bases, with 18 bases remaining between them.

V and J are TRBV20-1 and TRBJ1-2; D not certain. V shed 0 bases and J shed 7 bases, with 3 bases lying between them. CDR3 size: 10 residues. Per germline, CDR1 DFQATT and CDR2 SNEGSKA (reference sequence). CDR3 loop: CSAREGGYTF. The CDR3 DNA reads TGCAGTGCTAGAGAGGGTGGCTACACCTTC.

The table lists this clonotype with a few counts. The chain is built from TRBV6-2 or TRBV6-3 and TRBJ1-5; D is perhaps TRBD1 (5 bases). Germline V gene lookup returns CDR1 MNHEY and CDR2 SVGEGT. V lost 7 bases to trimming and J lost 10 bases, with 20 bases between them. The CDR3 has 14 residues. The CDR3 DNA reads as TGTGCCAGCAATCTACAGGTCCTCGGGCGTCCCCAGCATTTT. Protein: CASNLQVLGRPQHF.

This clonotype was found many times. The chain combines TRBV29-1 with TRBJ2-1, with 13 bases aligning to TRBD2. The germline V gene has CDR1 SQVTM and CDR2 ANQGSEA. There are 13 residues in the CDR3. The V and J ends lost 5 bases and 8 bases, in that order; junction bases with no gene match: 3. This CDR3 reads CSVRTSGSDEQFF. The CDR3 DNA is TGCAGCGTTCGGACTAGCGGGAGCGATGAGCAGTTCTTC.

This clonotype was seen many times. The rearrangement uses TRBV7-8 and TRBJ1-2; weak D call: TRBD1 (6 bases). V lost 6 bases and J 4 bases, leaving 18 bases between the germline ends. Looked up from germline, CDR1 is SGHVS and CDR2 is FQNEAQ. This CDR3 has 15 amino acids. CDR3 protein: CASRKWEGGSYGYTF. DNA of the CDR3: TGTGCCAGCAGAAAGTGGGAGGGGGGTAGCTATGGCTACACCTTC.

This clonotype was detected only a few times. The genes are TRBV24-1 and TRBJ2-2; 13 bases fit TRBD2. Looked up from germline, CDR1 is KGHDR and CDR2 is SFDVKD. The CDR3 covers 17 residues. V trimming: 2 bases; J trimming: 4 bases; junction bases outside the gene matches: 3. In DNA, the CDR3 is TGTGCCACCAGTGATTCGACTAGCGGGGGGTCCACCGGGGAGCTGTTTTTT. Translating gives CATSDSTSGGSTGELFF.

CDR3 sequence (DNA): TGCGCCAGCGGTATGAGCGAGCAGTTCTTC. It codes for CASGMSEQFF. This chain uses TRBV10-2 with TRBJ2-1; D is undetermined. V lost 8 bases to trimming and J lost 10 bases, with 9 bases between them. CDR1 is WSHSY, CDR2 SAAADI, per germline. The CDR3 covers 10 residues.

The rearrangement uses TRBV7-2 and TRBJ2-7, with D possibly being TRBD1 or TRBD2 (5 bases each). The V gene lost 5 bases and the J gene lost 6 bases, with 17 bases spanning the gap. Germline CDR1 is SGHTA and CDR2 is FQGNSA. The CDR3 extends over 14 amino acids. The CDR3 region has the DNA TGTGCCAGCAGCCCGGGACCCACCGCGGGCGAGCAGTACTTC. Its protein is CASSPGPTAGEQYF.

The chain employs TRBV9 and TRBJ2-3; 8 nucleotides line up with TRBD2. The trim removed 0 bases at V and 2 bases at J, leaving 5 bases unmatched. The V gene's germline CDR1 is SGDLS and CDR2 YYNGEE. This CDR3 comprises 16 residues. CDR3 sequence: CASSVVPAGATDTQYF. CDR3 in DNA: TGTGCCAGCAGCGTAGTTCCAGCGGGGGCCACAGATACGCAGTATTTT.

J is TRBJ2-7 and V is TRBV7-9; TRBD2 matches 7 bases. The V segment lost 6 bases and the J segment 6 bases; nucleotides outside the gene matches: 11. Germline V lookup: CDR1 SEHNR, CDR2 FQNEAQ (reference sequence). CDR3 length: 14 amino acids. In DNA, the CDR3 is TGTGCCAGCAGTCCCGGCGGGGGTTCCACCGAGCAGTACTTC. This gives the protein CASSPGGGSTEQYF.

This clonotype was detected many times. The chain couples TRBV10-3 to TRBJ2-7; 8 bases line up with TRBD2. The V gene's germline CDR1 is ENHRY and CDR2 SYGVKD. Trimming removed 5 bases from V and 0 bases from J; junction bases left unmatched: 3. The length of the CDR3 is 14 residues. CDR3 nucleotides: TGTGCCATCAGTCCCAGCGGGAGCTCCTACGAGCAGTACTTC. The encoded protein is CAISPSGSSYEQYF.

The rearrangement uses TRBV5-6 and TRBJ2-5; TRBD1 aligns across 11 bases. Germline CDR1 is SGHDT and CDR2 is YYEEEE. V shed 1 base, J shed 4 bases, and the junction held 6 bases outside the gene matches. The CDR3 covers 16 residues. The CDR3 DNA follows: TGTGCCAGCAGCTTGCGTCGGACAGGGGGCGCAGAGACCCAGTACTTC. Translated: CASSLRRTGGAETQYF.

V is TRBV6-5 and J is TRBJ2-6; TRBD1 is a possible D gene (6 bases). The V end was cut by 2 bases, the J end by 0 bases, with 14 bases between. The CDR3 consists of 18 residues. The germline V gene has CDR1 MNHEY and CDR2 SVGAGI. CDR3 protein: CASSYNSGHFSGANVLTF. The CDR3 region has the DNA TGTGCCAGCAGTTACAATTCGGGACACTTCTCTGGGGCCAACGTCCTGACTTTC.

This chain joins TRBV20-1 and TRBJ2-7, with D unclear. Germline CDR1 is DFQATT and CDR2 is SNEGSKA (reference sequence). V lost 1 base, J lost 6 bases, and 7 bases lay in between. This CDR3 spans 11 amino acids. This chain's CDR3 is CSARVVGEQYF. The CDR3 nucleotides read TGCAGTGCTAGAGTTGTGGGCGAGCAGTACTTC.

V is TRBV7-2 and J is TRBJ2-7; no firm D call. CDR1 is SGHTA, CDR2 FQGNSA, per germline. The CDR3 covers 14 residues. Trimming took 5 bases from V and 3 from J, leaving 14 bases between them. The CDR3 loop reads CASSPSAVFYEQYF. In DNA, the CDR3 is TGTGCCAGCAGCCCCTCGGCTGTGTTCTACGAGCAGTACTTC.

This sequence joins TRBV5-5 and TRBJ2-2, with D perhaps matching TRBD2 (5 bases). The CDR3 has 13 residues. Germline V gives CDR1 SGHKS, CDR2 YYEKEE (reference sequence). The CDR3 sequence: CAPARANTGELFF. The CDR3 DNA is TGTGCTCCAGCGAGGGCGAACACCGGGGAGCTGTTTTTT.

This clonotype turned up a few times. The chain employs TRBV12-3 or TRBV12-4 and TRBJ2-3, with 14 bases that match TRBD2. Trimming took 2 bases from V and 2 from J; bases not matched to a gene: 6. The CDR3 contains 18 residues. The chain's CDR3 is CASSLSGLAGGHTDTQYF. CDR3 bases: TGTGCCAGCAGTTTATCAGGACTAGCGGGGGGTCACACAGATACGCAGTATTTT.

The chain uses TRBV19 and TRBJ2-7; the match to TRBD2 covers 12 bases. Trimming removed 7 bases from V and 5 bases from J; junction bases left unmatched: 6. The length of the CDR3 is 14 residues. The germline V gene has CDR1 LNHDA and CDR2 SQIVND (reference sequence). The CDR3 sequence is CASKLAGGPHEQYF. CDR3 DNA sequence: TGTGCCAGTAAGCTAGCGGGAGGGCCCCACGAGCAGTACTTC.